This TCR beta chain stems from a study of cytomegalovirus exposure and HLA in healthy donors. Study-wide findings and caveats: Confirmation was obtained in vitro that a few CMV-associated chains are specific for CMV antigens.

This clone was observed a few times. The antigen remains unidentified. V shed 1 base, J shed 11 bases, and the junction held 5 bases outside the gene matches. CDR1 and CDR2 from the germline V gene are LNHNV and YYDKDF (reference sequence). The CDR3 is made up of 13 amino acids. The repertoire was sequenced with immunoSEQ multiplex PCR; TCRdb's copy has only in-frame clones and lacks some. The table shows about 82,000 clones, with 95% occurring only once. The V and J genes are TRBV15 and TRBJ2-1, with TRBD2 matching 7 bases. This TCR was recovered from a woman younger than 30 in good health and CMV-seronegative. Sequenced material: PBMCs. For the CDR3, the DNA is TGTGCCACCAGCAGAGTCCCTAGCGGCCAGCAGTTCTTC. It encodes CATSRVPSGQQFF.